A single sample gave rise to the 12 T cell receptor beta chains below, sequenced in a study of cytomegalovirus exposure and HLA in healthy donors. The PCR had 60 Vbeta and 13 Jbeta primers. Assay used: immunoSEQ multiplex PCR; TCRdb lists only in-frame clones, some missing. In the table there are about 130,000 clones, approximately 85% of which are singletons. The specimen was PBMCs. Receptors were obtained from a woman aged 50 to 60 in good health and CMV-seropositive.

The V gene is TRBV28, the J gene TRBJ2-1, with no clear D. The CDR3 runs 14 residues. Trimming cost V 3 bases and J 4 bases, with 10 bases left between them. Germline V gene lookup returns CDR1 MDHEN and CDR2 SYDVKM. The chain's CDR3 is CASSFVGGYNEQFF. In DNA, the CDR3 is TGTGCCAGCAGTTTTGTCGGCGGTTACAATGAGCAGTTCTTC.

The chain carries TRBV25-1 and TRBJ2-5, with 14 bases matching TRBD2. The CDR3 loop spans 17 amino acids. Germline lookup yields CDR1 MGHDK and CDR2 SYGVNS. Trimming removed 4 bases from V and 5 bases from J; junction bases left unmatched: 9. The CDR3 coding sequence is TGTGCCAGCAGTGGATACATGGGACTAGCGGGAGACGAGACCCAGTACTTC. Translating gives CASSGYMGLAGDETQYF.

The chain is built from TRBV6-6 and TRBJ2-7, with 13 bases aligning to TRBD2. Germline loops: CDR1 MNHNY, CDR2 SVGAGI (reference sequence). The CDR3 length is 15 residues. J lost 4 bases, V lost 5 bases, and 5 bases had no gene match. The CDR3, as DNA: TGTGCCAGCAGTGATGGACTAGCGGGGGCGTACGAGCAGTACTTC. The encoded protein is CASSDGLAGAYEQYF.

The J gene is TRBJ2-3, the V gene TRBV4-1, with TRBD1 as a possible D gene (6 bases). This CDR3 has 16 residues. V lost 0 bases, J lost 4 bases, and 14 bases lay in between. The germline V gene has CDR1 MGHRA and CDR2 YSYEKL. In DNA form, the CDR3 reads TGCGCCAGCAGCCAAGAACCACACAGGGTGGCAGATACGCAGTATTTT. Protein sequence: CASSQEPHRVADTQYF.

V and J are TRBV25-1 and TRBJ1-1; D perhaps matches TRBD1 (5 bases). Trimming pared 5 bases from V and 2 bases from J, leaving 15 bases between. Germline assignment: CDR1 MGHDK and CDR2 SYGVNS. This CDR3 is 15 amino acids long. This CDR3 is CASSQSGAPNTEAFF. In nucleotides, the CDR3 is TGTGCCAGCAGTCAAAGTGGGGCACCAAACACTGAAGCTTTCTTT. Using reference TRBV25-1 and TRBJ1-1 for the parts outside the CDR3, the full variable domain is EADIYQTPRYLVIGTGKKITLECSQTMGHDKMYWYQQDPGMELHLIHYSYGVNSTEKGDLSSESTVSRIRTEHFPLTLESARPSHTSQYLCASSQSGAPNTEAFFGQGTRLTVV.

V is TRBV27 and J is TRBJ2-1; 8 bases match TRBD2. CDR3 length equals 16 residues. Germline CDR1 reads MNHEY; CDR2 reads SMNVEV (reference sequence). V lost 1 base to trimming and J lost 4 bases; unmatched junction nucleotides: 6. CDR3: CASSLYSGVSYNEQFF. The CDR3, as DNA: TGTGCCAGCAGTTTATATAGCGGGGTCAGTTACAATGAGCAGTTCTTC.

V usage is TRBV6-1 and J usage is TRBJ2-5; 7 nucleotides agree with TRBD1. The J call may be wrong; the DNA end is better matched by TRBJ2-7. The CDR3 consists of 15 residues. The V gene's germline CDR1 is MNHNS and CDR2 SASEGT. The CDR3 here is CASSEPRQGDYEQYF. The CDR3, as DNA: TGTGCCAGCAGTGAACCCCGACAGGGTGACTACGAGCAGTACTTC.

The chain links TRBV9 to TRBJ2-1; D perhaps matches TRBD2 (6 bases). The CDR3 is made up of 14 amino acids. CDR1 SGDLS and CDR2 YYNGEE come from the germline V gene. The V end was cut by 0 bases, the J end by 7 bases, with 11 bases between. CDR3 coding DNA: TGTGCCAGCAGCGTAGCCCTAGCGAAAAATGAGCAGTTCTTC. It encodes CASSVALAKNEQFF.

Note on this clone: The junction does not match germline at one end; this may be a read error. V usage is TRBV5-6 and J usage is TRBJ1-2, with 8 bases identical to TRBD1. Per the germline V gene, CDR1 is SGHDT and CDR2 is YYEEEE. This CDR3 comprises 13 residues. The CDR3 DNA reads TGTGCCAGCACCTTGGACAGGGAGTATGGCTACACCTTC. Translation: CASTLDREYGYTF. The full variable domain, rest sourced from reference TRBV5-6 and TRBJ1-2, is DAGVTQSPTHLIKTRGQQVTLRCSPKSGHDTVSWYQQALGQGPQFIFQYYEEEERQRGNFPDRFSGHQFPNYSSELNVNALLLGDSALYLCASTLDREYGYTFGSGTRLTVV.

This clone was picked up a small number of times. The V and J genes are TRBV7-8 and TRBJ1-1; D is perhaps TRBD1 (6 bases). The CDR3 contains 14 residues. Germline V gives CDR1 SGHVS, CDR2 FQNEAQ. V lost 3 bases and J 4 bases, leaving 12 bases between the germline ends. The CDR3 reads CASSFLTGFTEAFF. CDR3 nucleotides: TGTGCCAGCAGCTTCCTCACAGGGTTCACTGAAGCTTTCTTT.

CDR3 bases: TGCGCCAGCAGCTTGGAGCACAATGAGCAGTTCTTC. Translated, it gives CASSLEHNEQFF. The chain recombines TRBV5-1 with TRBJ2-1; no definite D call. V was shortened by 0 bases and J by 5 bases, with 3 bases between the two germline ends. CDR1 and CDR2 (germline): SGHRS, YFSETQ. This CDR3 is 12 amino acids long.

This chain joins TRBV6-1 and TRBJ2-3; 7 positions match TRBD2. The ends lost 0 bases at V and 2 bases at J; junction bases unmatched: 5. The CDR3 is 16 residues long. CDR1 is MNHNS, CDR2 SASEGT, per germline. The CDR3 coding sequence is TGTGCCAGCAGTGAAGCGAGGCTAGCGGCCACAGATACGCAGTATTTT. It translates to CASSEARLAATDTQYF.